This TCR beta chain was sequenced during a study of CD8 T cells in Susac syndrome. Study observations and caveats: A relatively small number of individuals underwent TCR sequencing and HLA analysis.

CD8+ and CD4+ T cells taken from blood had their TCR beta sequenced. TEMRA cells were FACS-enriched, while CD8+ and CD4+ T cells were negatively isolated. J gave up 2 bases and V 5 bases, and 6 bases lay outside the gene matches. The CDR3 extends over 16 amino acids. Germline assignment: CDR1 PRHDT and CDR2 FYEKMQ (reference sequence). On this clonotype: Antigen unknown.

With random hexamers, roughly 0.5 to 1 ug RNA was reverse transcribed. The TCR beta CDR3 was amplified by immunoSEQ multiplex PCR across 54 Vbeta, 13 Jbeta. TCRdb reprocessed the immunoSEQ multiplex PCR reads with MiXCR, giving one entry per CDR3 protein. The sample shows more than 95,000 distinct CDR3 sequences, about 92% of them seen only once. Sample: CD8+ T cells from PBMCs. V and J are TRBV13 and TRBJ2-1, with 10 bases that match TRBD1. This clonotype originated in a human donor with multiple sclerosis. The chain's CDR3 is CASSTTGGWPYNEQFF. The CDR3 nucleotides are TGTGCCAGCAGCACGACAGGGGGCTGGCCCTACAATGAGCAGTTCTTC.